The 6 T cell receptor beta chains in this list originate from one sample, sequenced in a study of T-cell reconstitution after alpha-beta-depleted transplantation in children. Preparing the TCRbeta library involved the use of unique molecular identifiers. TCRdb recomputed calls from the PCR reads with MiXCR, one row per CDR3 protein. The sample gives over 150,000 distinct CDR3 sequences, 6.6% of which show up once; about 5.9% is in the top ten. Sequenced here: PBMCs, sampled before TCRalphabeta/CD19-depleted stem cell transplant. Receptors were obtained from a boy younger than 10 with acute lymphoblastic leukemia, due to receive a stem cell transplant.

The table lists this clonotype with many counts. The CDR3 protein is CASSWAVYYEQYF. CDR3 sequence (DNA): TGTGCCAGCAGTTGGGCGGTTTACTACGAGCAGTACTTC. The chain uses TRBV6-2 or TRBV6-3 and TRBJ2-7; D is uncertain. This CDR3 has 13 amino acids. Germline lookup yields CDR1 MNHEY and CDR2 SVGEGT. Trimming shortened V by 4 bases and J by 3 bases, and 10 bases separated the two germline ends.

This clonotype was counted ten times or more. CDR3 in DNA: TGCAGCGTTGAGTTGGGACTCCTGCAAGAGACCCAGTACTTC. Translated, it gives CSVELGLLQETQYF. The chain recombines TRBV29-1 with TRBJ2-5; D might be TRBD2 (6 bases). The V and J ends lost 3 bases and 2 bases respectively, with 13 bases between them. The CDR3 has 14 amino acids. Germline values: CDR1 SQVTM, CDR2 ANQGSEA. Filled out from reference TRBV29-1 and TRBJ2-5, the complete variable domain reads SAVISQKPSRDICQRGTSLTIQCQVDSQVTMMFWYRQQPGQSLTLIATANQGSEATYESGFVIDKFPISRPNLTFSTLTVSNMSPEDSSIYLCSVELGLLQETQYFGPGTRLLVL.

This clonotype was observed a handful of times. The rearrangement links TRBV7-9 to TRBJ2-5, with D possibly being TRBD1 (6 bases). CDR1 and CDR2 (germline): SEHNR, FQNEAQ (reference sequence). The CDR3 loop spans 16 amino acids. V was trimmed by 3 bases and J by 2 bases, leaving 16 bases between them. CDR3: CASSFPPSGQQETQYF. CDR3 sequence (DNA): TGTGCCAGCAGCTTCCCACCATCCGGACAGCAAGAGACCCAGTACTTC.

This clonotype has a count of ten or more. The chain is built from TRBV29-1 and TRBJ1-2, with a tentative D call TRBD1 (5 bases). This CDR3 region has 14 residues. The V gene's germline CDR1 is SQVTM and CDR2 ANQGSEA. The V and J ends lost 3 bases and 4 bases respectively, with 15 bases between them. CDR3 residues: CSVDLGLSGYGYTF. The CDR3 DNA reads TGCAGCGTTGACCTGGGGCTGTCGGGCTATGGCTACACCTTC.

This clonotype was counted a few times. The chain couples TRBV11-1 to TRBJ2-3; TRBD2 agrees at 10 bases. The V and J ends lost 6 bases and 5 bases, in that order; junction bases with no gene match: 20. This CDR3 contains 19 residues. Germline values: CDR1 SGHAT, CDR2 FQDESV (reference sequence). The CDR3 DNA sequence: TGTGCCAGCAGTCGTCTCCCCCCTAGTAGCGGGGGGTTGGGAGATACGCAGTATTTT. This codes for CASSRLPPSSGGLGDTQYF.

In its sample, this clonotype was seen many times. The CDR3 here is CASSQEDTYEQYF. In DNA form, the CDR3 reads TGTGCCAGCTCTCAGGAGGATACGTACGAGCAGTACTTC. This chain links TRBV18 with TRBJ2-7, with D perhaps TRBD2 (5 bases). The CDR3 spans 13 residues. Trimming shortened V by 6 bases and J by 4 bases, and 13 bases separated the two germline ends. Germline loops: CDR1 KGHSH, CDR2 LQKENI.